This TCR beta chain is drawn from a study of blood T cell repertoires in COVID-19 (TCRdb year 2020). Notes on the research overall: Collaborator samples came from the United States, Italy and Spain and covered acute and convalescent phases of COVID-19. The prospective study material was composed of cDNA or gDNA derived from T cells, B-cell-depleted T cells, or PBMCs. Deeply sampled blood TCRbeta repertoires from subjects exposed to, actively infected with, or recovered from COVID-19 were included in the dataset. The repertoires were released in a freely available public database intended as a resource for research on the immune response to SARS-CoV-2. The samples were drawn from the first 160 participants of the ongoing ImmuneRACE study and from 1,254 subjects provided by 6 global collaborators. Nearly every sample came with metadata listing a de-identified subject ID, COVID-19 status, age in years and sex. Where available, HLA class I and class II types were taken from metadata supplied by the sample provider and were not determined by assay-based typing. Paper-wide results and their limitations: The amount of clinical and demographic metadata varied by source and participant and was provided uncurated.

From the cysteine up to the phenylalanine, the CDR3 has a length of 16 residues. Only CDR3 DNA is held: 48 bases, read in frame from base 1. V loses 0 bases at its end and J loses 2 bases; junction bases beyond the gene matches: 4. As encoded in the germline V gene, CDR1 is SGDLS while CDR2 is YYNGEE. TCRbeta CDR3 regions were amplified from genomic DNA using the immunoSEQ Assay, a bias-controlled multiplex PCR. The authors' pipeline ran thus. Within the assay, amplification of reference gene primers was used to estimate how many nucleated cells each sample contained. Sequence reads were collapsed and filtered to measure the absolute abundance of every unique TCRbeta CDR3 rearrangement. Productive Simpson clonality was computed per sample as the square root of Simpson's diversity index over productive rearrangements. In TCRdb, the immuneACCESS table is reduced to in-frame sequences with V and J assigned. These tables do not hold every clone; where another copy was compared, an unresolved V gene accounts for under half, and the others remain unexplained. That table supplies the V and J calls and clone size; D and trimming were determined from the DNA. The sample table shows under 350,000 clones, and around 85% are seen once. Approximately 4% of the sample comes from the top ten.

Note on this clone: Its antigen has not been determined. Base qualities are not at hand, and no much larger clone is one base apart.

Participants in the prospective study were enrolled through a virtual design, were aged roughly 18 to 100 years, and lived in 24 United States geographic areas. To assign participants to cohorts, the prospective study relied on clinical history that participants themselves reported in a screening survey and a study questionnaire. In the prospective study, mobile phlebotomists collected whole blood, serum and a nasopharyngeal or oropharyngeal swab from each participant. Additional blood draws and questionnaires over an approximately 2-month period could optionally be provided by prospective study participants. Blood samples from the prospective study were shipped frozen or at room temperature prior to DNA extraction.

The rearranged segments are TRBV9 and TRBJ2-5; TRBD2 lines up with 10 middle nucleotides. This TCR derives from a woman aged 40 to 50 with acute COVID-19. The sequenced material came from PBMCs or T cells enriched from blood (not recorded which). The CDR3 protein sequence reads: CASSVGLAGVQETQYF. The DNA reads as follows: TGTGCCAGCAGCGTAGGGCTAGCGGGGGTACAAGAGACCCAGTACTTC.